The sequence of this TCR beta chain was determined in a study of blood T cell repertoires in COVID-19. Profiled with immunoSEQ multiplex PCR; TCRdb holds only in-frame clones, not every one. The profile shows some 40,000 clones, about nine tenths of them singletons. This clone was observed a single time. The TCR comes from a man aged 50-59 years with active COVID-19. Sequenced sample: peripheral blood.

CDR3 amino acids: CASSLTGGRYGYTF. CDR3 sequence (DNA): TGTGCCAGCAGCTTAACAGGGGGAAGGTATGGCTACACCTTC. The chain recombines TRBV11-2 with TRBJ1-2, with 8 bases aligning to TRBD1. The CDR3 spans 14 residues. Germline V gene sequence: CDR1 SGHAT, CDR2 FQNNGV. Unmatched junction bases numbered 4, after V lost 2 bases and J lost 5 bases. Variable domain in full (rest from reference TRBV11-2 and TRBJ1-2): EAGVAQSPRYKIIEKRQSVAFWCNPISGHATLYWYQQILGQGPKLLIQFQNNGVVDDSQLPKDRFSAERLKGVDSTLKIQPAKLEDSAVYLCASSLTGGRYGYTFGSGTRLTVV.